A single T cell receptor (beta chain) is shown here with its context. The table lists this clone with a few counts. There is no known antigen for this receptor. There are no base qualities to consult, and no much larger clone falls within one base. The data stem from a study of cytomegalovirus exposure and HLA in healthy donors (dated by TCRdb to about 2017). Study-wide context: In an earlier analysis of 587 of the donors, around 290 Gb of sequence data and 120 million or so unique TCR beta sequences from about 190 million T cells were reported. About 280 gigabases of sequencing data and approximately 84 million unique TCR sequences were included in an early release covering roughly 700 HLA-typed donors. The genetic ancestry cluster associated with self-reported Caucasian donors included 80% to 90% of the 300 to 450 genotyped donors. The study was designed to test whether signatures of past pathogen exposure could be identified by cataloging public T cell receptors. Using immunosequencing, the study profiled T cell repertoires from fewer than 700 subjects and related those repertoires to cytomegalovirus serostatus. A separate validation cohort of over a hundred different subjects was used in addition to the approximately 640-subject first cohort. To predict cytomegalovirus infection status, the study combined high-throughput TCR immunosequencing, statistical association of individual TCRs with disease status, and machine learning. To study patterns of TCR occurrence, a later analysis re-analyzed previously published TCR beta repertoires from 666 donors and added high-resolution HLA genotyping. Rather than drawing on any new phenotypic data, the later analysis identified candidate immune exposures from TCR beta sequences and the way those sequences occurred across donors. An earlier analysis of roughly 580 of the donors used high-throughput TCR beta sequencing to judge whether each TCR beta V gene segment behaved as functional or pseudogenic. Alongside the repertoire data, information on donor age, sex, ethnicity and CMV serostatus was compiled. A later genetic analysis used genome-wide SNP genotypes for about three fifths of the 666 donors, treating that subset as a discovery cohort. Every discovery cohort repertoire had been produced on one sequencing platform. Class I and class II HLA loci were covered by the typing at four-digit resolution. The number of donors typed differed by locus, with about 629-630 for A, B, C, DRB1 and DQB1, more than 500 for DQA1, 600 to 610 for DPA1, and approximately 470 for DPB1. Roughly 5 DR-DQ haplotypes were handled as single units for association and clustering, since linkage in the cohort was strong. Among around 400 genotyped donors of the cohort, an average of approximately 240,000 unique TCR beta nucleotide sequences was sequenced per donor, of which about 18% were non-productive.

Library construction relied on the immunoSEQ multiplex PCR assay. A mixture of 60 forward primers for TCR Vbeta segments and 13 reverse primers for TCR Jbeta segments was used in the multiplex PCR. The CDR3 region of rearranged TCR beta genes was amplified from genomic DNA by a multiplex PCR assay. The amplified TCR beta libraries were sequenced on the Illumina HiSeq System as 87-base-pair reads. As for how the authors treated the data: Across the roughly 700 repertoires, a later analysis counted 80 million or so unique TCR beta chains, some 11 million of which were shared by at least two donors. A nearest-neighbor algorithm error-corrected the raw reads and collapsed the reads into unique sequences, merging closely related sequences to remove PCR and sequencing errors. V, D and J gene segments were assigned by aligning CDR3 sequences to IMGT reference sequences. For a sequence to be retained, a match of at least six nucleotides to both a V gene segment and a J gene segment was required. Rearrangements were called productive when the CDR3 lacked stop codons and stayed in frame with V and J; all others were non-productive. Following IMGT convention, CDR3 was defined as the stretch from the second conserved V-encoded cysteine up to the conserved J-encoded phenylalanine. In an earlier analysis of some 550 of the donors, sequences lacking an unambiguous match to a single V gene segment were excluded. An earlier analysis of several hundred of the donors called V segments functional above 56.7% productive rearrangements and segregating when the between-donor standard deviation exceeded 5%. A statistical classification framework was developed to diagnose cytomegalovirus status using the catalog of TCR beta chain sequences. A later analysis assigned V and J genes by comparing TCR nucleotide sequences with IMGT/GENE-DB human TR gene sequences. In a later analysis, CDR3 sequences and most-parsimonious VDJ recombination scenarios were assigned using the TCRdist pipeline. In a later analysis, each TCR beta chain was defined by its CDR3 amino acid sequence together with its V-gene family, and reads without a unique V-gene family were excluded. To address suspected cross-contamination and a sequencing artifact, a later analysis removed approximately 590 highly shared, low-generation-probability nucleotide sequences. For each public chain, a later analysis derived a clonal expansion index from normalized ranks of inferred template counts within each repertoire. In a later analysis, generation probabilities were computed with a VDJ recombination model fitted to out-of-frame rearrangements, and the resulting probabilities were checked against IGoR. A later analysis scored TCR-TCR, TCR-HLA and TCR-CMV co-occurrence with hypergeometric tests, applying a repertoire-size bias correction to TCR pairs. In a later analysis, false discovery rates were estimated by permuting HLA or CMV assignments 20 times. A later analysis grouped co-occurring TCRs with DBSCAN, adding TCRdist sequence similarity when clustering within HLA-allele-positive subsets. Repertoires with fewer than 30,000 or more than 120,000 public chains were left out of co-occurrence clustering, as were about 5 repertoires with anomalous nucleotide sharing. Here the immuneACCESS table is served through TCRdb, limited to in-frame sequences with V and J called. Missing clones are a known gap in these copies; in checked studies unresolved V genes cover under half, and the rest lacks a known reason. The DNA gave D and trimming, while V, J and clone size come from that table. Across this sample there are 66,000 or so clones, with about 89% seen only once. The ten most abundant clones make up over 1.2% of the sample.

According to the germline V gene (reference sequence), CDR1 reads SEHNR and CDR2 reads FQNEAQ. The CDR3 goes from the cysteine to the phenylalanine over 12 residues. Only the CDR3 part of the read is kept: 36 bases, read in frame from the first base. The germline ends are 6 bases apart after V is trimmed by 3 bases and J by 4 bases. Summary of the overall study and its limitations: Because the 87-base-pair reads could not distinguish some IMGT-functional V segments, including TRBV6-2 and TRBV6-3, those segments were excluded. Compared with the roughly 670-donor mean, donors in an Asian-associated ancestry cluster had fewer N-insertions in productive TCRs, according to a later genetic analysis. When HLA alleles, especially DR and DQ, strongly co-occurred, attributing TCR associations to individual alleles was difficult. The study gave a list of around 170 TCR beta chains associated with cytomegalovirus. Presence/absence analyses assumed roughly uniform sequencing depth across donors, an assumption that may not hold. According to the authors, the approach could potentially be generalized to other disease states and immunological phenotypes. In this cohort, only TCR beta chains were sequenced, and detectable features were limited by the absence of alpha or paired-chain data. A later analysis found that most CMV-associated TCR beta chains appeared HLA-restricted, with HLA associations seemingly driven largely by CMV exposure. Compared with equally common non-associated chains, HLA-associated TCR beta chains in a later analysis were more clonally expanded and had lower generation probabilities. Correlated functional status among segregating V segments might reflect linkage disequilibrium, but an unknown experimental factor could not be ruled out. Across donors, most TCR sequences were observed very rarely, whereas some public TCRs were present in many individuals. According to a later analysis, parvovirus B19, influenza, CMV and Epstein-Barr virus appeared linked to several top co-occurrence clusters. Specific HLA alleles were associated with about 17,000 TCR beta sequences at a false discovery rate of 0.05 in a later analysis. A later genetic analysis associated a missense DCLRE1C variant with V-gene and J-gene trimming of TCR beta chains, and an independent cohort replicated the association. In a later analysis, TCR association rates were found to vary across HLA loci, with the most associated TCRs seen for DRB1 alleles and the fewest for HLA-C alleles. In an earlier analysis of fewer than 700 of the donors, most TCR beta V segments appeared in productive rearrangements about 87% or about 30% of the time, broadly matching IMGT annotations. A cluster of highly shared sequence variants was judged likely to represent a technical artifact of the sequencing pipeline. CMV serostatus was the only immune exposure information available for the cohort. Because HLA typing was unavailable for some donors at each locus, only the typed subset was used in association tests. Cytomegalovirus status was reported to be diagnosed by the classifier with high specificity and sensitivity in both the original and validation cohorts. About 15 rarely observed V segments, including chromosome 9 orphons, were excluded from the earlier analysis of about 610 of the donors because counts were too low. A further reported finding was that TCR beta sequences accurately predicted the HLA-A and HLA-B alleles for most subjects in the first cohort. In vitro tests confirmed that three of the cytomegalovirus-associated TCR beta chains recognize cytomegalovirus antigens.

The cohort consisted of hundreds of healthy bone marrow donors. At the time of sampling, all cohort members were nominally healthy, though unrecorded immune exposures were likely present. The donor tested CMV seropositive and was one of the 289 seropositive cohort members. A peripheral blood sample was provided by each donor, and peripheral blood mononuclear cells were used for TCR beta sequencing. The Qiagen DNeasy Blood Extraction Kit was used to extract genomic DNA from the blood cell samples. Material for sequencing was PBMCs. The rearranged chain carries TRBV7-9 and TRBJ1-1; a weak D assignment points to TRBD1 (5 bases agree). The TCR sequence derives from a man aged 25 to 40 in good health and CMV-seropositive. This receptor carries the CDR3 CASSFRVTEAFF. The nucleotides read TGTGCCAGCAGCTTCAGGGTCACTGAAGCTTTCTTT.